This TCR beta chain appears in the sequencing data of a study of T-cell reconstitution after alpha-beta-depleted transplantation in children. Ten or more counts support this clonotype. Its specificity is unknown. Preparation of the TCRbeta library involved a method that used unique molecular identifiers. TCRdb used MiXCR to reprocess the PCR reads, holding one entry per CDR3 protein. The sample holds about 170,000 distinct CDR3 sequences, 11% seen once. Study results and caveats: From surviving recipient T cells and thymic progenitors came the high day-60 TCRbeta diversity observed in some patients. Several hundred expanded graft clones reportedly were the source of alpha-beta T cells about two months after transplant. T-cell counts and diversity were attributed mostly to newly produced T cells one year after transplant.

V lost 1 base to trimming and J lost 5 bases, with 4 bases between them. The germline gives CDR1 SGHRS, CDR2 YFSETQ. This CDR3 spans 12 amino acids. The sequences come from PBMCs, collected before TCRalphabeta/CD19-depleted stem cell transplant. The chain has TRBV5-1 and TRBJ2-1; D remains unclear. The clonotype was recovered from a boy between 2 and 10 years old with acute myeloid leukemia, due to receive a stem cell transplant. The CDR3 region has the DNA TGCGCCAGCAGCTTGCCGGACAATGAGCAGTTCTTC. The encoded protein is CASSLPDNEQFF.